This T cell receptor beta chain was captured in a study of shared clonotypes between healthy human individuals (dated by TCRdb to the early 2020s). General notes on the study: Three men and a couple of women, aged 18 to 49 years, made up the cohort. For each donor, CD4 naive and CD4 memory were each given three plates, CD8 naive was given two plates, and CD8 memory was given one plate. Blood TCR repertoires of four to six healthy adults were deeply sequenced to estimate repertoire size and the extent of clonotype sharing between individuals. To increase sequencing depth and limit assay-specific biases, TCR repertoire library preparation and sequencing were carried out by different laboratories using diverse techniques. Per donor, leukapheresis produced somewhere between about 0.8 and 9.5 billion PBMCs. Findings and caveats that apply to the study as a whole: Sampling was limited to blood, and TCR repertoires in tissue likely differ from TCR repertoires in blood. Pairwise subsampling indicated that sequencing depth was expected to affect the degree of clonotype sharing among donors. Compared with non-shared clonotypes, the clonotypes found in all four sorted-subset donors had higher generation probabilities. Estimated clonotype richness was generally larger for naive than for memory subsets. Sharing across a handful of donors was observed for about 5% of naive CD4, over 3% of naive CD8, 2.3% of memory CD4, and around 0.4% of memory CD8 clonotypes. Rarefaction of sorted-subset datasets indicated incomplete sequencing despite the large sequencing depth. Because the study included a small number of donors, the genetic and exposure-history diversity represented was limited.

Concerning this clone itself: The target of this receptor is not known. Base qualities are not recorded, but no much larger clone differs from it by a single base.

CD8 naive samples consisted of CD45RO-negative cells that were positively selected for CCR7, yielding a CD45RA+CCR7+ population without TemRA cells. Donors were healthy HIV-negative adults with no recently reported acute infections or vaccinations. Every donor was a Caucasian adult residing in Nashville, Tennessee, USA. Blood was collected by leukapheresis, and PBMCs were isolated by Ficoll-Histopaque density gradient centrifugation and then cryopreserved in liquid nitrogen vapor phase. Analytical flow cytometry was used to check the purity and quantity of each magnetically sorted T cell population. From each sorted fraction, genomic DNA was isolated and quantified by UV absorbance on a Nanodrop 2000c. Using the deep immunoSEQ assay, multiplex PCR amplified TCR CDR3 regions from genomic DNA. For each cell subset, the extracted genomic DNA was distributed evenly across all wells of several immunoSEQ 96-well plates, and each plate served as one replicate. For sorted subsets, each replicate PCR was loaded with roughly 190 ng genomic DNA, equivalent to 30,000 or so T cell genomes. The purified libraries were quantified using a Qubit 3.0 fluorometer, sized with a Bioanalyzer 2100, and then quantified again using the KAPA Library Quantification kit. Every immunoSEQ 96-well plate was sequenced on a separate single-read 150-cycle Illumina NextSeq 550 flow cell. As for how the authors treated the data: The immunoSEQ output contained only junctional sequences without quality scores, so filtering could not match that applied to full-length reads. Sequences were annotated with PyIR, a Python wrapper for IgBLAST v1.9, and V/J genes and CDR3 were assigned using IMGT germline references. Reads with weak V/J assignments (E-value above 1e-6), missing CDR3, stop codons, out-of-frame junctions, or ambiguous translated residues were removed. V3J clonotypes were defined as sequences sharing an identical inferred V gene, J gene, and CDR3 amino acid sequence. Percentage overlap between repertoires was calculated by dividing the number of shared unique clonotypes by the size of the smaller repertoire. Three approaches were used to assess repertoire richness: RTK rarefaction, the Chao1 estimator, and Recon v2.1 estimates of unobserved clonotypes. OLGA was used to compute generation probabilities for all TCRbeta clonotypes that the gDNA method yielded from four donors. Not all clones reach the TCRdb copy of this immuneACCESS table, which keeps in-frame sequences only. Checked studies attribute under half of the gap to unresolved V genes and leave the rest unexplained. V, J and clone size derive from that table, while D and trimming were established from the DNA sequence. This sample comprises a few million clones, over 85% of them detected only once. The ten biggest clones cover about 1.7% of the sample.

The CDR3 numbers 15 residues from cysteine through phenylalanine. Kept here is only the CDR3 DNA, which spans 45 bases and is read in frame from base 1. CDR1 and CDR2 (SGHDT, YYEEEE) derive from the germline V gene. Cut back by 0 bases and 10 bases, the V and J ends lie 17 bases apart. The V and J genes are TRBV5-6 and TRBJ2-1; the D gene cannot be resolved reliably. This sequence was found in a young man in good health. Some clones in this sample may be carry-over from other donors' samples. The specimen was naive CD8+ T cells from PBMCs. The sample's cell subset or site label, decoded: CD45RA+CCR7+. The nucleotide sequence is given as TGTGCCAGCAGCTTGGGTGAGCGTCCGGTTCGAGAGCAGTTCTTC. Its coded protein is CASSLGERPVREQFF.